This entry lists 19 T cell receptor beta chains sequenced from one sample in a study of T cells in localized non-small cell lung cancer. Here immunoSEQ multiplex PCR was the method, and the copy in TCRdb shows in-frame clones only, minus some. Here the sample spans about 59,000 clones, roughly nine tenths being singletons. The sample was peripheral blood, taken before any cancer treatment. These receptors were obtained from a man between 35 and 75 years old with stage I lung adenocarcinoma.

The chain combines TRBV28 with TRBJ2-6; 7 bases align to TRBD1. The CDR3 contains 18 residues. Looked up from germline, CDR1 is MDHEN and CDR2 is SYDVKM. V trimming: 1 base; J trimming: 1 base; junction bases outside the gene matches: 7. The CDR3 here is CASSLSRARGSGANVLTF. Written as DNA, the CDR3 is TGTGCCAGCAGTTTATCAAGGGCCAGGGGGTCTGGGGCCAACGTCCTGACTTTC.

The CDR3 DNA reads as TGCGCCAGCAGCTTGACCCGGGACCACACAGATACGCAGTATTTT. Encoded protein: CASSLTRDHTDTQYF. The V gene is TRBV5-1, the J gene TRBJ2-3; D possibly uses TRBD1 or TRBD2 (5 bases each). Per the germline V gene, CDR1 is SGHRS and CDR2 is YFSETQ. Trimming took 1 base from V and 2 from J, leaving 11 bases between them. This CDR3 has 15 amino acids.

The CDR3 nucleotides read TGTGCCAGCAGCGGAGCCTCGGGGAGCAATCAGCCCCAGCATTTT. Translating it yields CASSGASGSNQPQHF. The chain links TRBV7-9 to TRBJ1-5; D remains unclear. The CDR3 contains 15 residues. V was cut by 5 bases and J by 1 base, with 12 bases left in between. The V gene's germline CDR1 is SEHNR and CDR2 FQNEAQ (reference sequence).

This chain connects TRBV18 to TRBJ2-5; TRBD1 or TRBD2 may be the D gene (6 bases each). V lost 1 base and J lost 3, with 12 bases in between. Germline V gene lookup returns CDR1 KGHSH and CDR2 LQKENI. The CDR3 runs 15 residues. The chain's CDR3 is CASSPLRGAKETQYF. In DNA, the CDR3 is TGTGCCAGCTCACCACTGAGGGGGGCCAAAGAGACCCAGTACTTC.

This chain connects TRBV28 to TRBJ1-1; 7 positions agree with TRBD1. Trimming cost V 1 base and J 4 bases; bases outside gene matches: 6. The CDR3 is made up of 15 amino acids. Germline CDR1 reads MDHEN; CDR2 reads SYDVKM. The CDR3 nucleotides are TGTGCCAGCAGTTTATCAAGCGGGACAGTCACTGAAGCTTTCTTT. Encoded protein: CASSLSSGTVTEAFF.

V is TRBV29-1 and J is TRBJ1-2; 8 nucleotides align to TRBD1. CDR1 and CDR2 (germline): SQVTM, ANQGSEA. The length of the CDR3 is 11 residues. The V gene end was trimmed by 4 bases and the J gene end by 8 bases; junction bases not matched to a gene: 3. The CDR3 nucleotides are TGCAGCGTTGTGGACAGGGAGGGCTACACCTTC. This sequence encodes CSVVDREGYTF.

The chain links TRBV5-4 to TRBJ2-3; 9 bases are a match to TRBD1. CDR1 SGHNT and CDR2 YYREEE come from the germline V gene (reference sequence). The CDR3 runs to 15 residues. V trimming: 5 bases; J trimming: 1 base; junction bases outside the gene matches: 5. CDR3 sequence: CASRRDRVGTDTQYF. The CDR3 DNA is TGTGCCAGCAGACGGGACAGGGTAGGCACAGATACGCAGTATTTT.

The rearrangement joins TRBV6-5 to TRBJ1-4, with a tentative D call TRBD1 (5 bases). The CDR3 has 14 residues. CDR1 is MNHEY, CDR2 SVGAGI, per germline. Deletions cut 2 bases from V and 10 bases from J, with 14 bases between. The CDR3 nucleotides are TGTGCCAGCAGTTACGAGTCTTCGAGGGGAAAACTGTTTTTT. It encodes CASSYESSRGKLFF.

The rearrangement links TRBV6-1 to TRBJ1-1; 7 bases fit TRBD1. This CDR3 comprises 13 residues. Germline-derived CDR1 and CDR2 are MNHNS and SASEGT. With V trimmed by 4 bases and J by 10 bases, 9 bases remained unmatched. CDR3: CASSGDRAQVAFF. The CDR3 DNA sequence: TGTGCCAGCAGTGGCGACAGGGCCCAGGTAGCTTTCTTT.

This chain joins TRBV7-9 and TRBJ1-2; D remains ambiguous. The CDR3 consists of 14 residues. The V end was cut by 5 bases, the J end by 2 bases, with 12 bases between. Germline V gene sequence: CDR1 SEHNR, CDR2 FQNEAQ (reference sequence). CDR3 protein: CASSPPVENYGYTF. The CDR3 region has the DNA TGTGCCAGCAGCCCCCCCGTGGAAAACTATGGCTACACCTTC.

This clone has only one observation. The chain has TRBV6-6 and TRBJ2-7; D possibly corresponds to TRBD2 (6 bases). This CDR3 has 15 amino acids. Germline V lookup: CDR1 MNHNY, CDR2 SVGAGI (reference sequence). Trimming removed 4 bases from V and 2 bases from J, with 15 bases in between. The CDR3 nucleotides are TGTGCCAGCAGTTCGCGAGGCGGGACTGCCTACGAGCAGTACTTC. Its protein product is CASSSRGGTAYEQYF.

The chain has TRBV28 and TRBJ2-5; possibly TRBD1 for D (7 bases). The CDR3 loop spans 15 amino acids. Deletions cut 2 bases from V and 5 bases from J, with 15 bases between. Germline-derived CDR1 and CDR2 are MDHEN and SYDVKM. CDR3 residues: CASSLGVRGVETQYF. CDR3 DNA sequence: TGTGCCAGCAGTTTAGGGGTCAGGGGGGTGGAGACCCAGTACTTC.

The chain employs TRBV30 and TRBJ2-7; no clear D. The CDR3 length is 19 residues. Germline V gene data show CDR1 as GTSNPN and CDR2 as SVGIG (reference sequence). The V end was cut by 2 bases, the J end by 0 bases, with 26 bases between. This CDR3 is CAWSRARFARTAPSYEQYF. CDR3 nucleotide sequence: TGTGCCTGGAGTCGAGCTCGATTTGCTAGGACGGCCCCCTCCTACGAGCAGTACTTC.

The DNA for the CDR3 is TGTGCCAGCAGCTTAACCCCGGACTCCTACGAGCAGTACTTC. Its translation is CASSLTPDSYEQYF. The gene calls are TRBV7-3 and TRBJ2-7; no definite D call. This CDR3 contains 14 residues. Germline V gives CDR1 SGHTA, CDR2 FQGTGA. The germline V and J ends were trimmed by 0 bases and 0 bases, with 6 bases remaining between them.

The V call is TRBV15, the J call TRBJ2-4; 11 positions match TRBD2. The CDR3 consists of 16 residues. The germline CDR1 and CDR2 sequences are LNHNV and YYDKDF (reference sequence). Losses at the gene ends were 0 bases for V and 9 bases for J; bases not matched to a gene: 7. Written as DNA, the CDR3 is TGTGCCACCAGCAGAGATACTAGCGGGAGTAGCGGCATTCAGTACTTC. The encoded protein is CATSRDTSGSSGIQYF.

The V and J genes are TRBV4-3 and TRBJ2-4; D possibly corresponds to TRBD2 (6 bases). Germline-derived CDR1 and CDR2 are LGHNA and YSLEER. The CDR3 has 15 amino acids. V lost 0 bases to trimming and J lost 7 bases, with 13 bases between them. The CDR3 DNA reads TGCGCCAGCAGCCAAGAGGAAGTGCGGGGTAACATTCAGTACTTC. Its protein product is CASSQEEVRGNIQYF.

The gene calls are TRBV7-2 and TRBJ2-2; no firm D call. The CDR3 contains 12 residues. V lost 3 bases and J 1 base, leaving 0 bases between the germline ends. Germline CDR1 and CDR2: SGHTA and FQGNSA. CDR3 region: CASSLNTGELFF. CDR3 sequence (DNA): TGTGCCAGCAGCTTGAACACCGGGGAGCTGTTTTTT. The full variable domain, its missing parts supplied by reference TRBV7-2 and TRBJ2-2, is GAGVSQSPSNKVTEKGKDVELRCDPISGHTALYWYRQSLGQGLEFLIYFQGNSAPDKSGLPSDRFSAERTGGSVSTLTIQRTQQEDSAVYLCASSLNTGELFFGEGSRLTVL.

This chain joins TRBV19 and TRBJ2-2; 7 bases are shared with TRBD1. Germline trimming cut 6 bases from V and 1 base from J; bases unmatched to any gene: 8. Germline loops: CDR1 LNHDA, CDR2 SQIVND (reference sequence). The length of the CDR3 is 16 residues. The CDR3 sequence: CASRDWTGENTGELFF. The CDR3 coding sequence is TGTGCCAGTAGGGATTGGACAGGAGAGAACACCGGGGAGCTGTTTTTT.

The rearrangement uses TRBV27 and TRBJ2-2; no reliable D call. The CDR3 length is 14 residues. Trimming took 4 bases from V and 5 from J, leaving 11 bases between them. CDR1 is MNHEY and CDR2 is SMNVEV in the germline V gene (reference sequence). DNA of the CDR3: TGTGCCAGCAGTTCGGCTACAGTTACCGGGGAGCTGTTTTTT. Amino acids: CASSSATVTGELFF.